This T cell receptor (beta chain) was sequenced in a study of T cells in Graves' hyperthyroidism and ophthalmopathy. The V gene's germline CDR1 is SGHRS and CDR2 YFSETQ. V trimming: 7 bases; J trimming: 1 base; junction bases outside the gene matches: 2. The CDR3 spans 14 residues. This clonotype was found many times. Using RNA transcripts as the source, TCR beta CDR3 regions were amplified. First-round RT-PCR of the TCR CDR3 relied on the HTBI primer set. Using its own MiXCR run on the multiplex PCR reads, TCRdb lists one record per CDR3 protein. The data hold 500,000 to 800,000 distinct CDR3 sequences, with about 15% observed a single time.

The clonotype comes from a woman between 50 and 59 years old with Graves' ophthalmopathy. Sequences were obtained from blood. The chain joins TRBV5-1 to TRBJ2-2, with 9 bases matching TRBD1. CDR3 sequence reads: CASGDRVNTGELFF. In DNA, the CDR3 is TGCGCCAGCGGGGACAGGGTGAACACCGGGGAGCTGTTTTTT. The variable domain in full, with the rest retrieved from reference TRBV5-1 and TRBJ2-2, is KAGVTQTPRYLIKTRGQQVTLSCSPISGHRSVSWYQQTPGQGLQFLFEYFSETQRNKGNFPGRFSGRQFSNSRSEMNVSTLELGDSALYLCASGDRVNTGELFFGEGSRLTVL.